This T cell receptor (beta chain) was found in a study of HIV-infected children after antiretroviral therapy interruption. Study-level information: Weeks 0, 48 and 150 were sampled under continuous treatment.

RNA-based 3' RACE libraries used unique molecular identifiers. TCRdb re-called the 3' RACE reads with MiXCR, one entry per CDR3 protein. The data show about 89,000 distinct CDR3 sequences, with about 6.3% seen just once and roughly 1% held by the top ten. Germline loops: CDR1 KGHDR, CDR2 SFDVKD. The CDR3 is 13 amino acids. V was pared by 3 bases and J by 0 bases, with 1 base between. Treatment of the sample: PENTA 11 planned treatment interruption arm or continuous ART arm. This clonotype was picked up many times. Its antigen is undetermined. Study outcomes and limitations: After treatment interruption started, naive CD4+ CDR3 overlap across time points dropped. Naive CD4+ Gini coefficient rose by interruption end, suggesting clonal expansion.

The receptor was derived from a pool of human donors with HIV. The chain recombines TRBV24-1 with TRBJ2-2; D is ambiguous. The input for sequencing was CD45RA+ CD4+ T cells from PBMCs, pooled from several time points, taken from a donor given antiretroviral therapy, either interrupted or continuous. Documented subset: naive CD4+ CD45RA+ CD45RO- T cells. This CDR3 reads CATSDPNTGELFF. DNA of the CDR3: TGTGCCACCAGTGATCCGAACACCGGGGAGCTGTTTTTT.